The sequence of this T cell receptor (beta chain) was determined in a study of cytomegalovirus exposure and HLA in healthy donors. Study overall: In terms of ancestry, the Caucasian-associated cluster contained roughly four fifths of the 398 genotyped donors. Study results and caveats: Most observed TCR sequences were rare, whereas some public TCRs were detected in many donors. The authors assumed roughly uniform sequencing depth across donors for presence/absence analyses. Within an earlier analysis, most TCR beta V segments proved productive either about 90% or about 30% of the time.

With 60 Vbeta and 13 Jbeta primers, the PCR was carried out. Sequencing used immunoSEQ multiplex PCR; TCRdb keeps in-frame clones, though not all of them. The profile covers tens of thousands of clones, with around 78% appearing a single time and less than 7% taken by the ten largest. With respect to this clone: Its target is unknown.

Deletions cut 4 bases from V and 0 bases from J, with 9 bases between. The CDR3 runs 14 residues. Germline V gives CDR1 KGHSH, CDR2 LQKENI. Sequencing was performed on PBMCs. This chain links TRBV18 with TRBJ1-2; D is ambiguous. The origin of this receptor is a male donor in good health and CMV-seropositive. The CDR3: CASSQRGTNYGYTF. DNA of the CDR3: TGTGCCAGCTCACAACGGGGAACTAACTATGGCTACACCTTC.